The 9 T cell receptor beta chains in this list originate from one sample, sequenced in a study of T-cell memory formation after mild COVID-19. TCRdb analysed the 5' RACE reads with MiXCR anew, one entry per CDR3 protein. This repertoire shows 100,000 to 150,000 distinct CDR3 sequences, around a sixth found once; its top ten account for roughly 13%. The sequencing sample was made of PBMCs or a T cell subset sorted from them (not recorded which). These receptors all stem from an adult woman who had mild COVID-19 (a few samples of this study predate the infection). Cell type and time point are not known.

This chain links TRBV7-2 with TRBJ2-5; 10 bases agree with TRBD2. The V and J ends lost 1 base and 5 bases, in that order; junction bases with no gene match: 4. The CDR3 is 15 residues long. CDR1 and CDR2 from the germline V gene are SGHTA and FQGNSA. This CDR3 is CASSLEAGGGETQYF. The CDR3 bases are TGTGCCAGCAGCTTAGAAGCGGGAGGGGGGGAGACCCAGTACTTC.

The V gene is TRBV29-1, the J gene TRBJ2-1; perhaps D is TRBD1 or TRBD2 (6 bases each). V lost 6 bases and J lost 9, with 21 bases in between. Germline V gene data show CDR1 as SQVTM and CDR2 as ANQGSEA. This CDR3 spans 14 amino acids. The CDR3 nucleotides are TGCAGCGTCACAAAGTCACAGGGCGGGGCTGAGCAGTTCTTC. Its protein product is CSVTKSQGGAEQFF.

This clonotype was recorded a few times. V usage is TRBV19 and J usage is TRBJ2-5; 14 nucleotides align to TRBD2. This CDR3 region has 16 residues. CDR1 is LNHDA and CDR2 is SQIVND in the germline V gene (reference sequence). The junction had 8 bases not matched to a gene; V was cut back by 5 bases and J by 6 bases. The CDR3 here is CASSAGTSGSVKTQYF. CDR3 bases: TGTGCCAGTAGTGCCGGGACTAGCGGGAGTGTAAAGACCCAGTACTTC.

The chain employs TRBV7-6 and TRBJ2-1; 11 positions agree with TRBD2. Germline lookup yields CDR1 SGHVS and CDR2 FNYEAQ. V lost 6 bases and J lost 5; bases outside the gene matches: 9. The CDR3 length is 16 residues. The CDR3 protein is CASSDGASGRHNEQFF. The DNA of the CDR3 is TGTGCCAGCAGTGATGGGGCTAGCGGGAGGCACAATGAGCAGTTCTTC.

The genes are TRBV5-1 and TRBJ2-1, with a weak D call TRBD1 (6 bases). CDR3 length: 15 amino acids. V lost 5 bases, J lost 8 bases, and 20 bases lay in between. Per the germline V gene, CDR1 is SGHRS and CDR2 is YFSETQ. CDR3 nucleotide sequence: TGCGCCAGCAGATCAGGCACAGGGATGGGCGATGAGCAGTTCTTC. This codes for CASRSGTGMGDEQFF.

This clonotype was observed a few times. The rearrangement uses TRBV19 and TRBJ1-6; no clear D gene. Germline V CDR1 and CDR2: LNHDA, SQIVND (reference sequence). Trimming shortened V by 2 bases and J by 10 bases, and 12 bases separated the two germline ends. The CDR3 has 14 residues. The CDR3 DNA reads as TGTGCCAGTAGTATAAACGTTCTAGGATCACCCCTCCACTTT. Translating gives CASSINVLGSPLHF.

J is TRBJ2-1 and V is TRBV19; 7 bases map to TRBD2. V lost 1 base and J lost 6; bases outside the gene matches: 6. Germline V gene data show CDR1 as LNHDA and CDR2 as SQIVND (reference sequence). CDR3 length: 15 residues. In DNA, the CDR3 is TGTGCCAGTAGTATAGGTGGGGGGGTCGGCAATGAGCAGTTCTTC. Its translation: CASSIGGGVGNEQFF. The full variable domain, its missing parts supplied by reference TRBV19 and TRBJ2-1, is DGGITQSPKYLFRKEGQNVTLSCEQNLNHDAMYWYRQDPGQGLRLIYYSQIVNDFQKGDIAEGYSVSREKKESFPLTVTSAQKNPTAFYLCASSIGGGVGNEQFFGPGTRLTVL.

The gene calls are TRBV5-1 and TRBJ2-5; the match to TRBD2 covers 10 bases. CDR1 SGHRS and CDR2 YFSETQ come from the germline V gene. This CDR3 contains 17 residues. V shed 0 bases and J 2 bases; nucleotides not matched to a gene: 7. CDR3 sequence reads: CASSLDEAGGRQETQYF. CDR3 nucleotides: TGCGCCAGCAGCTTGGATGAAGCGGGAGGGCGTCAAGAGACCCAGTACTTC.

This clonotype was counted only a few times. The chain uses TRBV14 and TRBJ2-6; the D is unclear. CDR3 size: 14 residues. Trimming removed 4 bases at V and 3 bases at J, with 7 bases between. The germline V gene encodes CDR1 SGHDN and CDR2 FVKESK. The CDR3 spells CASSRGFGANVLTF. The CDR3 DNA is TGTGCCAGCAGCCGTGGGTTTGGGGCCAACGTCCTGACTTTC.